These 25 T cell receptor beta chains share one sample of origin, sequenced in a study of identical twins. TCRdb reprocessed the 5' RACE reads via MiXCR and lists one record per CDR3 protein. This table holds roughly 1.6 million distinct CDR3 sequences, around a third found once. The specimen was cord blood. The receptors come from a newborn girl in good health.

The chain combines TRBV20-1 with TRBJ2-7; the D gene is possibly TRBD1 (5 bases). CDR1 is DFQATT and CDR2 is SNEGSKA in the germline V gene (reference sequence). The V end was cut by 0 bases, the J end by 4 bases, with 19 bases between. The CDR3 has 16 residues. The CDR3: CSARERLHWGLYEQYF. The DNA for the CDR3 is TGCAGTGCTAGAGAGAGGTTGCATTGGGGCCTATACGAGCAGTACTTC.

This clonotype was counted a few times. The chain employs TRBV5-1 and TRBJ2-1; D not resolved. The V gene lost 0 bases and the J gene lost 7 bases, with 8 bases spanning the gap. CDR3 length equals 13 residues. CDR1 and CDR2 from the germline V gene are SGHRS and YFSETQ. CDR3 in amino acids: CASSLERRNEQFF. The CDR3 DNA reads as TGCGCCAGCAGCTTGGAGCGAAGGAATGAGCAGTTCTTC.

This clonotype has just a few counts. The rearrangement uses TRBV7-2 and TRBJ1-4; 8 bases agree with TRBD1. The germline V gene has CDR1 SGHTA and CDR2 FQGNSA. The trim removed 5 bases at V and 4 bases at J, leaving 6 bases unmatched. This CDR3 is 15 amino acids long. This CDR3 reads CASSNRTGRNEKLFF. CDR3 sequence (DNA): TGTGCCAGCAGCAACCGGACAGGGCGTAATGAAAAACTGTTTTTT.

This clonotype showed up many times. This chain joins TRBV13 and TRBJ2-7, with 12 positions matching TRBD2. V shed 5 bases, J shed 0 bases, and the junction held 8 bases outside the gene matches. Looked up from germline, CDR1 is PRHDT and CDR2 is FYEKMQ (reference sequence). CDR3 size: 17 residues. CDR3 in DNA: TGTGCCAGCAGCCGACGGACTAGCGGGATTTACTCCTACGAGCAGTACTTC. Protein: CASSRRTSGIYSYEQYF.

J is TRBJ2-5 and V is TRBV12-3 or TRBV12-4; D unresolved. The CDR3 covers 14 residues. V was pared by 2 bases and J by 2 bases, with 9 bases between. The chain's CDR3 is CASSLLSPQETQYF. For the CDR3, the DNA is TGTGCCAGCAGTTTACTGTCCCCTCAAGAGACCCAGTACTTC.

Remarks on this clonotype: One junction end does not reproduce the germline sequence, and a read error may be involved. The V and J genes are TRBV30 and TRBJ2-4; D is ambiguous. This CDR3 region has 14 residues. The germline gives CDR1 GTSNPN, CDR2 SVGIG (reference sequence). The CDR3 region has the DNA TGTGCCTGGAGTGTGGGGATAGCCAAAAACATCCAGTACTTC. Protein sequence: CAWSVGIAKNIQYF.

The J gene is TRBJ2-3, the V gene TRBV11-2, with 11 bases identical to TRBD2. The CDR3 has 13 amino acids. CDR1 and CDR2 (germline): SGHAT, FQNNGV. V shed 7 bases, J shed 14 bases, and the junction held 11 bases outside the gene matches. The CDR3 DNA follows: TGTGCCAGCACCCTAGCGGGGGGACCAGCACCGTATTTT. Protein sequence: CASTLAGGPAPYF.

The CDR3 nucleotides read TGTGCCAGCAGCCCTAGGGGGTACCAGGGAGTCAATGAGCAGTTCTTC. It is translated as CASSPRGYQGVNEQFF. This rearrangement joins TRBV11-3 to TRBJ2-1; the D gene is possibly TRBD1 (6 bases). The CDR3 sequence is 16 residues long. Germline lookup yields CDR1 SGHNT and CDR2 YENEEA. Trimming took off 5 bases at V and 6 bases at J, with 20 bases between the two ends.

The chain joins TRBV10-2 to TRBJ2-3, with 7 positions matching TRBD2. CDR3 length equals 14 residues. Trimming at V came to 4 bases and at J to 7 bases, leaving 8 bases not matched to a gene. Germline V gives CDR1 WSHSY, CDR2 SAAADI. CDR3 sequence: CASSARTSGNTQYF. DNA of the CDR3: TGCGCCAGCAGTGCTCGGACTAGTGGGAATACGCAGTATTTT.

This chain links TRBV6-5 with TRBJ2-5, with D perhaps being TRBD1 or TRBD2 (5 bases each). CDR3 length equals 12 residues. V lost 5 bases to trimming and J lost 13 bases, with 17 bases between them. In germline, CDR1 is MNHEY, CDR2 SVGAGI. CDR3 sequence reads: CASSRWDPTGYF. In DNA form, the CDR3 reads TGTGCCAGCAGTCGGTGGGACCCTACGGGGTACTTC.

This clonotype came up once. The CDR3 is CSVGTGLAYNEQFF. In DNA form, the CDR3 reads TGCAGCGTTGGGACCGGACTAGCCTACAATGAGCAGTTCTTC. This chain connects TRBV29-1 to TRBJ2-1; 7 bases agree with TRBD2. Per the germline V gene, CDR1 is SQVTM and CDR2 is ANQGSEA. Trimming at V came to 4 bases and at J to 2 bases, leaving 5 bases not matched to a gene. This CDR3 is built from 14 residues.

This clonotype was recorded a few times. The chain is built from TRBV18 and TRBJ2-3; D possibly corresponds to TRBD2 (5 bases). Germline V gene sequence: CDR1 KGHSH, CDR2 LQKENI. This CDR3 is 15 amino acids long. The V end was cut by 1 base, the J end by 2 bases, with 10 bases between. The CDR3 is CASSPLTTDTDTQYF. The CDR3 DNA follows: TGTGCCAGCTCACCACTGACTACCGACACAGATACGCAGTATTTT.

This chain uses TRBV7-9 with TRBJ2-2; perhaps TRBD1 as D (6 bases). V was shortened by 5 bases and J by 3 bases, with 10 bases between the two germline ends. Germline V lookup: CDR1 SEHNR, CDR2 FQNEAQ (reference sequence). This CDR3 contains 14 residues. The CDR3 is CASSQGHDTGELFF. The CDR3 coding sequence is TGTGCCAGCAGCCAGGGACACGACACCGGGGAGCTGTTTTTT. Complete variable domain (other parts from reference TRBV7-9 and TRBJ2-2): DTGVSQNPRHKITKRGQNVTFRCDPISEHNRLYWYRQTLGQGPEFLTYFQNEAQLEKSRLLSDRFSAERPKGSFSTLEIQRTEQGDSAMYLCASSQGHDTGELFFGEGSRLTVL.

The CDR3 DNA reads TGTGCCAGCAGTGAAAACGGGTACTATGGCTACACCTTC. Translation: CASSENGYYGYTF. The chain recombines TRBV6-1 with TRBJ1-2; D is undetermined. Trimming stripped 2 bases from V and 3 bases from J, with 7 bases between. Germline V gene sequence: CDR1 MNHNS, CDR2 SASEGT. The CDR3 runs to 13 residues.

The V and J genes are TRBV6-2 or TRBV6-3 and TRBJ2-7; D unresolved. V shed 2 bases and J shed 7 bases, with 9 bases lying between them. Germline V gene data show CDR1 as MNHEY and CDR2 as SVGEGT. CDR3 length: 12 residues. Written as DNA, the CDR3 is TGTGCCAGCAGTTACGGGTCGTGGGAGCAGTACTTC. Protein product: CASSYGSWEQYF.

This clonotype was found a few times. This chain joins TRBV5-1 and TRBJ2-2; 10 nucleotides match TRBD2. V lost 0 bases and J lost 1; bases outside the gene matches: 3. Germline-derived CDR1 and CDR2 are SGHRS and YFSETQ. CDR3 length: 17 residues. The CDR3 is CASSLGLAGRNTGELFF. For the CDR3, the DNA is TGCGCCAGCAGCTTGGGACTAGCGGGCCGGAACACCGGGGAGCTGTTTTTT.

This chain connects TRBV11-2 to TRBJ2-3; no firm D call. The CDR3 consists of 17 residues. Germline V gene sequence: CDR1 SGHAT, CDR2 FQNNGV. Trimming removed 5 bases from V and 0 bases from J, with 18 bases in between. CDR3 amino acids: CASSLFVGFSSTDTQYF. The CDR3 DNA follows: TGTGCCAGCAGCCTCTTTGTGGGCTTTTCTAGCACAGATACGCAGTATTTT.

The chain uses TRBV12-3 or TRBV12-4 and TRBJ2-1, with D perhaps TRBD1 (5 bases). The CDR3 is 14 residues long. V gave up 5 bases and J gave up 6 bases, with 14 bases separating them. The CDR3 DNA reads TGTGCCAGCAGTCAACCTACAGGTTTCAATGAGCAGTTCTTC. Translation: CASSQPTGFNEQFF.

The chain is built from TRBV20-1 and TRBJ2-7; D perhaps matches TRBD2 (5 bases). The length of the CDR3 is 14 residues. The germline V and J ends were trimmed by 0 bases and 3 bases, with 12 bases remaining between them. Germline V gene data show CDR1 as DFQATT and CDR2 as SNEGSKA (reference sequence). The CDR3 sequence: CSARDRGFYYEQYF. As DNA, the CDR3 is TGCAGTGCTAGAGATCGGGGTTTTTACTACGAGCAGTACTTC.

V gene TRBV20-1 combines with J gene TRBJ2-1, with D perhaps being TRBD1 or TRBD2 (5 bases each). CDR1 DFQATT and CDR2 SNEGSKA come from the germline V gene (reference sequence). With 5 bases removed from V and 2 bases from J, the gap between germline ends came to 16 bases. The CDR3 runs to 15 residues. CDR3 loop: CSADVPGTAYNEQFF. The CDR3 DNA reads TGCAGTGCTGACGTCCCCGGGACCGCCTACAATGAGCAGTTCTTC.

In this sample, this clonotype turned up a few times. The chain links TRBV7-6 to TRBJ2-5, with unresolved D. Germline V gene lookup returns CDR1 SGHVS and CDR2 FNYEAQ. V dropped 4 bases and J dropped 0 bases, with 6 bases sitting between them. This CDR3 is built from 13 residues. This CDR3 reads CASSSVYQETQYF. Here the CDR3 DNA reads TGTGCCAGCAGCTCGGTGTACCAAGAGACCCAGTACTTC.

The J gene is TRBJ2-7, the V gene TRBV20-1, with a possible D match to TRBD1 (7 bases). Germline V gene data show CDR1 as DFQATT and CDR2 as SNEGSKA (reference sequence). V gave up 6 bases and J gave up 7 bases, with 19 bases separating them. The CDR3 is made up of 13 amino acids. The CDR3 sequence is CSARRGQNNEQYF. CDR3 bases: TGCAGTGCCCGGAGGGGGCAAAACAATGAGCAGTACTTC.

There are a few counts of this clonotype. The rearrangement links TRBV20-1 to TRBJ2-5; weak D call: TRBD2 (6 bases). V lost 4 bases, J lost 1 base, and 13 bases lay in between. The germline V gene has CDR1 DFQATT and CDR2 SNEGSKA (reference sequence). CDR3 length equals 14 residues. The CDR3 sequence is CSAIRRGLQETQYF. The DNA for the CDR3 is TGCAGTGCTATCAGGCGGGGCCTCCAAGAGACCCAGTACTTC.

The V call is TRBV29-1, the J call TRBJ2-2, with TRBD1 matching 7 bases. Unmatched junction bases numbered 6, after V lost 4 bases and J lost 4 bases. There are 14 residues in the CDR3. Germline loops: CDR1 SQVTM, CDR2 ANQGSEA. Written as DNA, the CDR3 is TGCAGCGTTGTCGGACAGGAACCCACCGGGGAGCTGTTTTTT. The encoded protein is CSVVGQEPTGELFF.

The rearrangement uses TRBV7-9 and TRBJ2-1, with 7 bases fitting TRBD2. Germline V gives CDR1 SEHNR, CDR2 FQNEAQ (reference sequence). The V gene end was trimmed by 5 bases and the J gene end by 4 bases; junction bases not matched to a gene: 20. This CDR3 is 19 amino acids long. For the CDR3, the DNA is TGTGCCAGCAGCGGCCGGCTAAGCGGGAAGGTGGGGGTTTACAATGAGCAGTTCTTC. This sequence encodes CASSGRLSGKVGVYNEQFF. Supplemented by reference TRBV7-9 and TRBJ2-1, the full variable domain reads DTGVSQNPRHKITKRGQNVTFRCDPISEHNRLYWYRQTLGQGPEFLTYFQNEAQLEKSRLLSDRFSAERPKGSFSTLEIQRTEQGDSAMYLCASSGRLSGKVGVYNEQFFGPGTRLTVL.